Included here is one TCR beta chain sequence, with context. The target antigen is unknown. CDR3 length: 14 residues. V shed 8 bases, J shed 5 bases, and the junction held 11 bases outside the gene matches. Germline-derived CDR1 and CDR2 are MNHNY and SVGAGI (reference sequence). The sample comes from a study of blood T cells in healthy people across ages. It was with a sample-barcoded 5' primer and a J-beta primer mix that a second PCR of roughly 7 to 12 cycles was run. Every cDNA molecule bore a tag from a template-switch adaptor containing 12 random nucleotides. Each single sample gave us at least 2.5 million CDR3-containing paired-end reads. TCRdb reprocessed the 5' RACE reads via MiXCR and lists one record per CDR3 protein. The repertoire holds approximately 1,100,000 distinct CDR3 sequences, 35% to 55% seen once, with 15% to 20% in the top ten. Each donor was a healthy Caucasian individual from Russia, aged roughly 6 to 95.

General study results and limits: Roughly linear age-related decline in beta diversity appeared, significant by age around 40.

This sequence joins TRBV6-6 and TRBJ2-7, with 8 nucleotides matching TRBD1. This TCR was sampled from a woman in her sixties or seventies in good health. The sequencing sample was made of blood. The CDR3 DNA sequence: TGTGCCAGCCACACCCGAGACAGGGGAAACGAGCAGTACTTC. It is translated as CASHTRDRGNEQYF.